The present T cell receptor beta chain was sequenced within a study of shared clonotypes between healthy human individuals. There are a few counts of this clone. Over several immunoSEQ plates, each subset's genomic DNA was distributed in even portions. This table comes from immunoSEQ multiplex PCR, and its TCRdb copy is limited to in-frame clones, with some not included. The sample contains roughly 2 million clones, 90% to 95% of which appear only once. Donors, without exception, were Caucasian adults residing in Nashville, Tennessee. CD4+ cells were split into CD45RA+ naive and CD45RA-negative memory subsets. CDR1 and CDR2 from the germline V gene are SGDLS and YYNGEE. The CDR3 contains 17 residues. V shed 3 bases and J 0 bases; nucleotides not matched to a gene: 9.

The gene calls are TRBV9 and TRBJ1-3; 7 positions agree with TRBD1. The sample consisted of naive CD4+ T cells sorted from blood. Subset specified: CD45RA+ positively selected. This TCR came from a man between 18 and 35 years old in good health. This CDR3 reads CASSGRGQDRSGNTIYF. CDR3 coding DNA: TGTGCCAGCAGCGGACGCGGACAGGACCGCTCTGGAAACACCATATATTTT. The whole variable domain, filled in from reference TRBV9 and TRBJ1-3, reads DSGVTQTPKHLITATGQRVTLRCSPRSGDLSVYWYQQSLDQGLQFLIQYYNGEERAKGNILERFSAQQFPDLHSELNLSSLELGDSALYFCASSGRGQDRSGNTIYFGEGSWLTVV.